What follows are 15 T cell receptor beta chains derived from one specimen sequenced in a study of blood T cells in healthy people across ages. Sample-barcoded 5' priming and a J-beta primer mix drove a second PCR of about 6 to 12 cycles. TCRdb reprocessed the 5' RACE reads via MiXCR and lists one record per CDR3 protein. The table shows about 1.8 million distinct CDR3 sequences, with roughly 52% occurring only once. Sample: blood. The receptors derive from a woman in her thirties or forties in good health.

The rearrangement links TRBV29-1 to TRBJ2-2; 7 bases agree with TRBD1. The CDR3 length is 15 residues. V lost 0 bases to trimming and J lost 4 bases; unmatched junction nucleotides: 5. The germline gives CDR1 SQVTM, CDR2 ANQGSEA. The CDR3 coding sequence is TGCAGCGTTGAAGATACAGGGACAGTCACCGGGGAGCTGTTTTTT. It is translated as CSVEDTGTVTGELFF.

The chain uses TRBV29-1 and TRBJ2-5, with D hard to call. V was clipped by 4 bases and J by 1 base, with 7 bases between them. The CDR3 extends over 12 amino acids. Germline CDR1 and CDR2: SQVTM and ANQGSEA. CDR3: CSVVAPQETQYF. The CDR3 nucleotides read TGCAGCGTTGTGGCACCCCAAGAGACCCAGTACTTC.

This clonotype was observed a few times. The chain's CDR3 is CSATPRAADHGYTF. For the CDR3, the DNA is TGCAGTGCAACCCCAAGGGCAGCCGACCATGGCTACACCTTC. The chain combines TRBV20-1 with TRBJ1-2; no clear D. The CDR3 length is 14 residues. V lost 6 bases, J lost 6 bases, and 20 bases lay in between. Germline CDR1 and CDR2: DFQATT and SNEGSKA (reference sequence).

This clonotype was seen more than once but under ten times. This chain connects TRBV7-8 to TRBJ2-7; the D gene could be TRBD1 or TRBD2 (5 bases each). Trimming took off 4 bases at V and 3 bases at J, with 19 bases between the two ends. The germline V gene encodes CDR1 SGHVS and CDR2 FQNEAQ. This CDR3 is 16 amino acids long. The CDR3 DNA reads TGTGCCAGCAGCTCAAGCCCCCGGGACCTGGGCTACGAGCAGTACTTC. It yields the protein CASSSSPRDLGYEQYF.

The J gene is TRBJ1-6, the V gene TRBV7-2; 8 positions agree with TRBD1. CDR3 length equals 16 residues. CDR1 is SGHTA and CDR2 is FQGNSA in the germline V gene. Trimming removed 5 bases from V and 3 bases from J; junction bases left unmatched: 6. CDR3 nucleotides: TGTGCCAGCAGCAGAGAGGGGACAGGCTATAATTCACCCCTCCACTTT. Its translation is CASSREGTGYNSPLHF.

With respect to this clonotype: The germline gene is not matched at one end of the junction; a read error may be the cause. The chain uses TRBV12-3 or TRBV12-4 and TRBJ1-5; D may be TRBD1 (5 bases). This CDR3 has 14 residues. The chain's CDR3 is CASSSGTISQPRHF. The CDR3 DNA sequence: TGTGCCAGCAGTTCCGGGACCATTTCCCAGCCCCGGCATTTT.

Notes on this clonotype: Relative to the germline gene, one junction end is altered; a read error may explain this. V gene TRBV12-3 or TRBV12-4 combines with J gene TRBJ2-3; 8 positions match TRBD1. CDR3 length: 15 residues. The CDR3 is CTSSFGQGGPDTQYF. The CDR3 DNA sequence: TGTACCAGCAGTTTTGGACAGGGAGGCCCAGATACGCAGTATTTT.

The V and J genes are TRBV6-2 or TRBV6-3 and TRBJ1-5; 8 bases fit TRBD1. The CDR3 spans 13 residues. From germline, CDR1 is MNHEY and CDR2 SVGEGT. Trimming removed 10 bases from V and 9 bases from J; junction bases left unmatched: 11. CDR3 sequence: CATRGTGGRPQHF. CDR3 nucleotide sequence: TGTGCCACCCGAGGAACAGGGGGAAGGCCCCAGCATTTT.

Regarding this clonotype: This may come from a read error, since a much larger clone is one base off. The chain employs TRBV5-1 and TRBJ2-1; D is perhaps TRBD2 (5 bases). CDR3 length: 13 amino acids. From germline, CDR1 is SGHRS and CDR2 YFSETQ. The CDR3 here is CASSFHSGNGQFF. The DNA for the CDR3 is TGCGCCAGCAGCTTCCACAGCGGCAATGGGCAGTTCTTC.

V is TRBV11-2 and J is TRBJ1-5; possible D gene TRBD1, 6 bases. CDR1 is SGHAT, CDR2 FQNNGV, per germline. Trimming stripped 5 bases from V and 0 bases from J, with 11 bases between. The CDR3 contains 15 residues. CDR3 protein: CASSVTGYSNQPQHF. CDR3 coding DNA: TGTGCCAGCAGCGTTACAGGGTATAGCAATCAGCCCCAGCATTTT.

This clonotype was recorded a few times. The chain has TRBV10-2 and TRBJ2-1, with 8 bases aligning to TRBD1. V trimming: 2 bases; J trimming: 12 bases; junction bases outside the gene matches: 6. The length of the CDR3 is 13 residues. Germline values: CDR1 WSHSY, CDR2 SAAADI. CDR3 DNA sequence: TGCGCCAGCAGTGAGCCAGGGACAGGAGGGCAGTTCTTC. The encoded protein is CASSEPGTGGQFF.

The CDR3 sequence: CASTLQVNSPLHF. The CDR3 DNA sequence: TGTGCCAGCACCCTCCAGGTTAATTCACCCCTCCACTTT. The rearrangement joins TRBV28 to TRBJ1-6; D not resolved. Trimming took 7 bases from V and 6 from J, leaving 10 bases between them. The germline V gene has CDR1 MDHEN and CDR2 SYDVKM. CDR3 size: 13 residues.

In its sample, this clonotype was seen a few times. CDR3 amino acids: CASSSSGTGNEKLFF. As DNA, the CDR3 is TGTGCCAGCTCATCCTCTGGGACAGGGAATGAAAAACTGTTTTTT. This chain uses TRBV18 with TRBJ1-4; 9 nucleotides agree with TRBD1. J gave up 5 bases and V 5 bases, and 6 bases lay outside the gene matches. Per germline, CDR1 KGHSH and CDR2 LQKENI. This CDR3 region has 15 residues.

The CDR3 sequence: CASSSTEPSYEQYF. For the CDR3, the DNA is TGTGCCAGCAGTTCGACAGAGCCCTCCTACGAGCAGTACTTC. The V gene is TRBV6-5, the J gene TRBJ2-7; D is possibly TRBD1 (5 bases). CDR3 size: 14 residues. V lost 4 bases and J lost 0, with 10 bases in between. Germline CDR1 and CDR2: MNHEY and SVGAGI.

V usage is TRBV5-1 and J usage is TRBJ1-6; D might be TRBD1 (6 bases). Germline CDR1 and CDR2: SGHRS and YFSETQ. The CDR3 runs 15 residues. Trimming stripped 4 bases from V and 7 bases from J, with 15 bases between. CDR3 protein: CASSAGRTVNSPLHF. Here the CDR3 DNA reads TGCGCCAGCAGCGCCGGTCGGACAGTAAATTCACCCCTCCACTTT.